These 29 T cell receptor beta chains were all obtained from the same sample, sequenced in a study of CD8 T cells in ankylosing spondylitis. TCRdb reanalysed the 5' RACE reads using MiXCR and keeps one entry per CDR3 protein. The data show around 160,000 distinct CDR3 sequences, approximately 10% seen once. Sequenced: blood, either unsorted or a sorted T cell fraction (not recorded which). The source is a male donor with ankylosing spondylitis or in good health (not recorded which).

This clonotype was seen ten or more times. V and J are TRBV5-1 and TRBJ2-1; 16 bases are shared with TRBD2. The germline V gene has CDR1 SGHRS and CDR2 YFSETQ. Unmatched junction bases numbered 10, after V lost 7 bases and J lost 9 bases. This CDR3 spans 16 amino acids. CDR3 region: CASVPGLAGGSGEQFF. The DNA of the CDR3 is TGCGCCAGCGTCCCGGGACTAGCGGGAGGGAGCGGTGAGCAGTTCTTC.

With respect to this clonotype: This may come from a read error, since a much larger clone is one base off. For the CDR3, the DNA is TGTGCCACCAGCAGGGACGCCGGTGAAGACTATGGCTACACCTTC. It translates to CATSRDAGEDYGYTF. V is TRBV24-1 and J is TRBJ1-2; possibly TRBD1 for D (5 bases). V dropped 7 bases and J dropped 3 bases, with 17 bases sitting between them. Germline CDR1 and CDR2: KGHDR and SFDVKD. The CDR3 loop spans 15 amino acids.

The chain carries TRBV11-2 and TRBJ2-7; 9 bases match TRBD1. Unmatched junction bases numbered 7, after V lost 1 base and J lost 6 bases. This CDR3 has 15 amino acids. Germline V gives CDR1 SGHAT, CDR2 FQNNGV. The DNA of the CDR3 is TGTGCCAGCAGCTTAGCAGGGACAGGGTTCTCCGAGCAGTACTTC. Translation: CASSLAGTGFSEQYF.

This clonotype was counted ten times or more. The chain recombines TRBV3-1 with TRBJ2-1; D possibly corresponds to TRBD2 (5 bases). This CDR3 has 13 amino acids. CDR1 is LGHDT, CDR2 YNNKEL, per germline (reference sequence). The V end lost 5 bases, the J end lost 10 bases, and 15 bases lay between the germline ends. In DNA form, the CDR3 reads TGTGCCAGCAGCGCCAGCGGTAACGGGGAGCAGTTCTTC. Translating it yields CASSASGNGEQFF.

This clonotype was detected a few times. This rearrangement joins TRBV12-3 or TRBV12-4 to TRBJ2-7; 10 nucleotides match TRBD2. With 3 bases clipped from V and 2 bases from J, the junction kept 10 bases outside the gene matches. The CDR3 extends over 17 amino acids. The CDR3 nucleotides are TGTGCCAGCAGTTTTACCCCGCTAGCGGGAGTGACCTACGAGCAGTACTTC. It is translated as CASSFTPLAGVTYEQYF.

Many counts were recorded for this clonotype. The chain carries TRBV6-1 and TRBJ2-3; possibly TRBD1 or TRBD2 for D (5 bases each). The germline V gene encodes CDR1 MNHNS and CDR2 SASEGT. The V gene lost 6 bases and the J gene lost 6 bases, with 22 bases spanning the gap. The CDR3 runs 16 residues. In nucleotides, the CDR3 is TGTGCCAGCAGCCCGCTTGGGGGAGTAAGATTGGATACGCAGTATTTT. Its translation is CASSPLGGVRLDTQYF.

This clonotype came up a few times. The chain uses TRBV12-3 or TRBV12-4 and TRBJ2-1; TRBD1 aligns across 12 bases. Trimming removed 5 bases from V and 1 base from J; junction bases left unmatched: 12. The CDR3 consists of 19 residues. For the CDR3, the DNA is TGTGCCAGCAGTAGGGCAGGGACAGGGGGCGGGAAATCCTACAATGAGCAGTTCTTC. Translated, it gives CASSRAGTGGGKSYNEQFF.

The table lists this clonotype with many counts. This chain uses TRBV27 with TRBJ1-1; maybe TRBD1 (5 bases). The CDR3 consists of 15 residues. Germline CDR1 reads MNHEY; CDR2 reads SMNVEV (reference sequence). V shed 5 bases and J shed 7 bases, with 20 bases lying between them. The CDR3 is CASSPAPGRDVEAFF. In DNA, the CDR3 is TGTGCCAGCAGTCCTGCCCCCGGCAGGGATGTTGAAGCTTTCTTT.

This clonotype was seen ten or more times. This sequence joins TRBV20-1 and TRBJ2-7, with 7 bases that match TRBD1. The CDR3 consists of 15 residues. CDR1 and CDR2 from the germline V gene are DFQATT and SNEGSKA (reference sequence). V lost 8 bases to trimming and J lost 7 bases; unmatched junction nucleotides: 20. CDR3 bases: TGCAGTTCTTCCGGGACAGTGGGTCCCCCTGGTGAGCAGTACTTC. It specifies CSSSGTVGPPGEQYF.

This clonotype appeared a few times. The J gene is TRBJ1-2, the V gene TRBV3-1, with D possibly TRBD1 on 5 matching bases. V lost 4 bases to trimming and J lost 4 bases, with 13 bases between them. The CDR3 has 14 amino acids. CDR1 is LGHDT, CDR2 YNNKEL, per germline (reference sequence). The CDR3 protein is CASSRKGDSYGYTF. The CDR3 bases are TGTGCCAGCAGCCGCAAAGGGGATTCCTATGGCTACACCTTC. The full variable domain, completed using reference TRBV3-1 and TRBJ1-2, is DTAVSQTPKYLVTQMGNDKSIKCEQNLGHDTMYWYKQDSKKFLKIMFSYNNKELIINETVPNRFSPKSPDKAHLNLHINSLELGDSAVYFCASSRKGDSYGYTFGSGTRLTVV.

At least ten counts were recorded for this clonotype. The chain employs TRBV5-1 and TRBJ1-1, with TRBD1 matching 9 bases. This CDR3 contains 18 residues. CDR1 and CDR2 from the germline V gene are SGHRS and YFSETQ. Unmatched junction bases numbered 11, after V lost 2 bases and J lost 0 bases. The CDR3 nucleotides read TGCGCCAGCAGCTTAGCGGTCCCGGGACAGGGAATGAACACTGAAGCTTTCTTT. This gives the protein CASSLAVPGQGMNTEAFF. Drawing the rest from reference TRBV5-1 and TRBJ1-1, the complete variable domain is KAGVTQTPRYLIKTRGQQVTLSCSPISGHRSVSWYQQTPGQGLQFLFEYFSETQRNKGNFPGRFSGRQFSNSRSEMNVSTLELGDSALYLCASSLAVPGQGMNTEAFFGQGTRLTVV.

In its sample, this clonotype was seen many times. The rearrangement links TRBV5-1 to TRBJ2-7; possibly TRBD1 for D (6 bases). V was shortened by 4 bases and J by 7 bases, with 12 bases between the two germline ends. Germline V CDR1 and CDR2: SGHRS, YFSETQ. The CDR3 length is 12 residues. As DNA, the CDR3 is TGCGCCAGCAGCCTGCAGGGGTTGGAGCAGTACTTC. Translation: CASSLQGLEQYF.

This clonotype occurred many times. V is TRBV29-1 and J is TRBJ2-5, with 8 bases aligning to TRBD1. This CDR3 has 13 amino acids. V shed 5 bases and J 1 base; nucleotides not matched to a gene: 3. Germline values: CDR1 SQVTM, CDR2 ANQGSEA. The CDR3: CSVTTGGQETQYF. CDR3 sequence (DNA): TGCAGCGTTACTACAGGGGGCCAAGAGACCCAGTACTTC.

In this sample, this clonotype turned up many times. The chain combines TRBV4-1 with TRBJ1-1; 8 bases align to TRBD1. CDR1 and CDR2 from the germline V gene are MGHRA and YSYEKL. The CDR3 consists of 15 residues. With V trimmed by 2 bases and J by 12 bases, 14 bases remained unmatched. CDR3 nucleotides: TGCGCCAGCAGCCAACCAGGGACAGGTTATGATGGATCTTTCTTT. Residues: CASSQPGTGYDGSFF.

This clonotype has just a few counts. V is TRBV27 and J is TRBJ2-7; D possibly corresponds to TRBD2 (6 bases). Per the germline V gene, CDR1 is MNHEY and CDR2 is SMNVEV (reference sequence). V was clipped by 5 bases and J by 2 bases, with 19 bases between them. CDR3 length: 16 amino acids. The CDR3 nucleotides are TGTGCCAGCAGTCCGCAGGCGGGGTTATATCCCTACGAGCAGTACTTC. Translating gives CASSPQAGLYPYEQYF.

This clonotype has ten or more counts. The chain combines TRBV5-6 with TRBJ2-2; 9 positions agree with TRBD1. The J segment lost 6 bases and the V segment lost 2 bases, leaving 5 bases of the junction unmatched. Germline-derived CDR1 and CDR2 are SGHDT and YYEEEE. The CDR3 consists of 15 residues. Here the CDR3 reads CASSFGTGGSGELFF. The CDR3 DNA sequence: TGTGCCAGCAGCTTTGGAACAGGGGGCTCCGGGGAGCTGTTTTTT.

This clonotype was detected ten times or more. The rearrangement uses TRBV6-1 and TRBJ2-5, with D tentatively TRBD2 (5 bases). CDR1 MNHNS and CDR2 SASEGT come from the germline V gene. Trimming stripped 6 bases from V and 2 bases from J, with 22 bases between. CDR3 length: 17 amino acids. CDR3 in DNA: TGTGCCAGCAGCGTCCGGGGTGCGACCCCTATACAAGAGACCCAGTACTTC. Translation: CASSVRGATPIQETQYF.

The chain combines TRBV7-9 with TRBJ2-7, with D unclear. The CDR3 length is 11 residues. The V gene's germline CDR1 is SEHNR and CDR2 FQNEAQ (reference sequence). Trimming took off 2 bases at V and 8 bases at J, with 7 bases between the two ends. This chain's CDR3 is CASSLTDQQYF. CDR3 sequence (DNA): TGTGCCAGCAGCTTAACGGATCAGCAGTACTTC. Complete variable domain (other parts from reference TRBV7-9 and TRBJ2-7): DTGVSQNPRHKITKRGQNVTFRCDPISEHNRLYWYRQTLGQGPEFLTYFQNEAQLEKSRLLSDRFSAERPKGSFSTLEIQRTEQGDSAMYLCASSLTDQQYFGPGTRLTVT.

V usage is TRBV3-1 and J usage is TRBJ1-6; 8 bases line up with TRBD1. CDR3 length equals 15 residues. Germline CDR1 reads LGHDT; CDR2 reads YNNKEL (reference sequence). The junction had 9 bases not matched to a gene; V was cut back by 3 bases and J by 11 bases. As DNA, the CDR3 is TGTGCCAGCAGCCAGGGCCCAGGGGGCGCGGCACCCCTCCACTTT. This encodes CASSQGPGGAAPLHF.

Ten or more counts support this clonotype. J is TRBJ1-1 and V is TRBV12-3 or TRBV12-4; D not resolved. This CDR3 is 13 amino acids long. The V end was cut by 5 bases, the J end by 4 bases, with 11 bases between. In DNA, the CDR3 is TGTGCCAGCAGTGACTCCACTGGCACTGAAGCTTTCTTT. It yields the protein CASSDSTGTEAFF.

The V gene is TRBV20-1, the J gene TRBJ1-2; the D is unclear. This CDR3 comprises 14 residues. Trimming removed 6 bases at V and 2 bases at J, with 16 bases between. Germline V gives CDR1 DFQATT, CDR2 SNEGSKA (reference sequence). The DNA for the CDR3 is TGCAGTGCCCCCCAAGGTATAAGGAACTATGGCTACACCTTC. As protein: CSAPQGIRNYGYTF.

This clonotype showed up many times. This chain links TRBV6-5 with TRBJ1-1; no definite D call. CDR3 size: 13 residues. The V end was cut by 0 bases, the J end by 0 bases, with 2 bases between. Germline values: CDR1 MNHEY, CDR2 SVGAGI. Here the CDR3 DNA reads TGTGCCAGCAGTTACTCGGTGAACACTGAAGCTTTCTTT. Protein: CASSYSVNTEAFF.

This clonotype turned up a few times. The V and J genes are TRBV28 and TRBJ1-2; TRBD1 matches 10 bases. The CDR3 length is 17 residues. With 6 bases clipped from V and 2 bases from J, the junction kept 12 bases outside the gene matches. Germline V lookup: CDR1 MDHEN, CDR2 SYDVKM. The CDR3: CASSDRTGGGWNYGYTF. The CDR3, as DNA: TGTGCCAGCAGCGACCGGACAGGGGGTGGGTGGAACTATGGCTACACCTTC.

In this sample, this clonotype turned up many times. V usage is TRBV18 and J usage is TRBJ2-1; TRBD2 matches at 12 bases. The CDR3 is made up of 18 amino acids. Germline V gene sequence: CDR1 KGHSH, CDR2 LQKENI. V was clipped by 3 bases and J by 0 bases; unmatched bases: 6. Written as DNA, the CDR3 is TGTGCCAGCTCACCGGGACTAGCGGGTAGGAGCTCCTACAATGAGCAGTTCTTC. Amino acid sequence: CASSPGLAGRSSYNEQFF.

The chain employs TRBV4-3 and TRBJ1-2, with D unclear. Trimming took off 0 bases at V and 2 bases at J, with 10 bases between the two ends. CDR3 size: 15 residues. Germline V gives CDR1 LGHNA, CDR2 YSLEER. Here the CDR3 reads CASSQDASSNYGYTF. The CDR3 bases are TGCGCCAGCAGCCAAGATGCGTCTTCAAACTATGGCTACACCTTC.

The V call is TRBV7-9, the J call TRBJ1-4; 11 bases fit TRBD1. CDR3 length: 16 amino acids. Germline values: CDR1 SEHNR, CDR2 FQNEAQ (reference sequence). V shed 5 bases, J shed 7 bases, and the junction held 9 bases outside the gene matches. Written as DNA, the CDR3 is TGTGCCAGCAGCCGTCCCGGGACAGGGGGGATTGAAAAACTGTTTTTT. This codes for CASSRPGTGGIEKLFF.

The chain couples TRBV24-1 to TRBJ1-4; D is unresolved. In germline, CDR1 is KGHDR, CDR2 SFDVKD. CDR3 size: 15 residues. The V and J ends lost 3 bases and 5 bases respectively, with 12 bases between them. The CDR3 nucleotides are TGTGCCACCAGTGATGCGCCGCCGAGAAATGAAAAACTGTTTTTT. As protein: CATSDAPPRNEKLFF.

This clonotype occurred many times. The V call is TRBV28, the J call TRBJ2-5; D ambiguous. From germline, CDR1 is MDHEN and CDR2 SYDVKM. V was pared by 7 bases and J by 1 base, with 13 bases between. The CDR3 runs 14 residues. CDR3 DNA sequence: TGTGCCAGCACCCACCCGACGGTCCAAGAGACCCAGTACTTC. It specifies CASTHPTVQETQYF.

In its sample, this clonotype was seen many times. The rearrangement links TRBV29-1 to TRBJ2-7; 8 nucleotides match TRBD2. The CDR3 loop spans 16 amino acids. V shed 0 bases, J shed 3 bases, and the junction held 10 bases outside the gene matches. In germline, CDR1 is SQVTM, CDR2 ANQGSEA. CDR3 protein: CSVEDRFTGGFYEQYF. DNA for the CDR3: TGCAGCGTTGAAGATCGTTTCACGGGAGGGTTCTACGAGCAGTACTTC.